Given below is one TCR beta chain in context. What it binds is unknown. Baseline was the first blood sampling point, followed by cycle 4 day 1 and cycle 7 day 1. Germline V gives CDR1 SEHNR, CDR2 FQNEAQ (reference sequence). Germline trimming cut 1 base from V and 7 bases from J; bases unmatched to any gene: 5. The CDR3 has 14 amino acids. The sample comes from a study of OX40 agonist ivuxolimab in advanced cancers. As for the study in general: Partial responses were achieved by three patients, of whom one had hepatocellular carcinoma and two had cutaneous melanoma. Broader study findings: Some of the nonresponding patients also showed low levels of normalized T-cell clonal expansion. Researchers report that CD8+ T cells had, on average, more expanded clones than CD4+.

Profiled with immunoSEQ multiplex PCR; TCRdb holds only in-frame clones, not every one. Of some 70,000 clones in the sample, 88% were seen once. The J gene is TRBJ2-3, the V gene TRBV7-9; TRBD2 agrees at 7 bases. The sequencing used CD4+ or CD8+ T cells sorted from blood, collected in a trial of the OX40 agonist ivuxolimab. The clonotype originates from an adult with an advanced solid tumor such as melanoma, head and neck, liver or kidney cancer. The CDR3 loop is CASSLGAGLNTQYF. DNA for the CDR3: TGTGCCAGCAGCTTAGGTGCGGGACTAAATACGCAGTATTTT.